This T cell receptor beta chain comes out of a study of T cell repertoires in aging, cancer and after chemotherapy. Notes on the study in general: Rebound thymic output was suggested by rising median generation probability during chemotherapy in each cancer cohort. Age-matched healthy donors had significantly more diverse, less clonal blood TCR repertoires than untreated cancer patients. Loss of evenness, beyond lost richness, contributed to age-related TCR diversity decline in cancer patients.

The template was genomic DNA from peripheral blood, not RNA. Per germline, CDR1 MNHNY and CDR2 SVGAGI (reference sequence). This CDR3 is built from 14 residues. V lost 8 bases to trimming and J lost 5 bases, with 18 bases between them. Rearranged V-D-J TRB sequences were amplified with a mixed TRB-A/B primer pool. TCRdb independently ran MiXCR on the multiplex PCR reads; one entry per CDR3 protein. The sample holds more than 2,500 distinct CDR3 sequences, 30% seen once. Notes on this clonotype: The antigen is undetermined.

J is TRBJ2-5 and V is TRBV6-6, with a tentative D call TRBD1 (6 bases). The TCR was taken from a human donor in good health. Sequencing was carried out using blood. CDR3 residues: CASVQGQRKETQYF. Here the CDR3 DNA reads TGTGCCAGCGTCCAGGGACAAAGGAAGGAGACCCAGTACTTC.